This is a list of T cell receptor beta chains from one sample in a study of cytomegalovirus exposure and HLA in healthy donors. Sequenced by immunoSEQ multiplex PCR; TCRdb stores in-frame clones only, minus some. The sample contains some 68,000 clones, around 97% of which appear only once. Source material: PBMCs. All receptors derive from a man between 18 and 35 years old in good health and CMV-seronegative. Both conserved end residues are part of each CDR3. Each record gives: D gene, J gene, V gene, clone size, CDR3 DNA, CDR3 protein. A D gene is named only where the DNA matches it firmly. Only some rows state a clone size, as once, few, many or a class for expanded clones.

d_gene: NA; j_gene: TRBJ2-1; v_gene: TRBV29-1; abundance: once; CDR3nt: TGCAGCGGCGGGACGGAGTACAATGAGCAGTTCTTC; CDR3aa: CSGGTEYNEQFF
d_gene: NA; j_gene: TRBJ2-7; v_gene: TRBV10-1; abundance: NA; CDR3nt: TGCGCCAGCAGTGACAGTCACTCCTACGAGCAGTACTTC; CDR3aa: CASSDSHSYEQYF
d_gene: TRBD1; j_gene: TRBJ2-3; v_gene: TRBV10-3; abundance: NA; CDR3nt: TGTGCCATCAAGGGGGCGCCCACAGATACGCAGTATTTT; CDR3aa: CAIKGAPTDTQYF
d_gene: NA; j_gene: TRBJ2-7; v_gene: TRBV4-2; abundance: NA; CDR3nt: TGTGCCAGCAGCCAAAATCGACAGTCCGGCCCCTACGAGCAGTACTTC; CDR3aa: CASSQNRQSGPYEQYF
d_gene: TRBD1; j_gene: TRBJ2-7; v_gene: TRBV7-8; abundance: NA; CDR3nt: TGTGCCAGCAGCCCTACAGGGGCGGCTCTCAACTACGAGCAGTACTTC; CDR3aa: CASSPTGAALNYEQYF
d_gene: NA; j_gene: TRBJ1-3; v_gene: TRBV6-1; abundance: NA; CDR3nt: TGTGCCAGCAATAAGGAGGGCTCTGGAAACACCATATATTTT; CDR3aa: CASNKEGSGNTIYF
d_gene: NA; j_gene: TRBJ2-4; v_gene: TRBV13; abundance: NA; CDR3nt: TGTGCCAGCAGCTTATCTTCACACCTAGCCAAAAACATTCAGTACTTC; CDR3aa: CASSLSSHLAKNIQYF
d_gene: TRBD2; j_gene: TRBJ2-2; v_gene: TRBV11-2; abundance: NA; CDR3nt: TGTGCCAGCAGTCCCCAGGGACTAGCAAACACCGGGGAGCTGTTTTTT; CDR3aa: CASSPQGLANTGELFF
d_gene: NA; j_gene: TRBJ2-3; v_gene: TRBV30; abundance: NA; CDR3nt: TGTGCCTGGAGTGGCGGTCAGCCGAAACCTAACACAGATACGCAGTATTTT; CDR3aa: CAWSGGQPKPNTDTQYF
d_gene: TRBD1; j_gene: TRBJ1-5; v_gene: TRBV19; abundance: NA; CDR3nt: TGTGCCAGTAGTCGATTGACAGGGGGTATCAATCAGCCCCAGCATTTT; CDR3aa: CASSRLTGGINQPQHF
d_gene: TRBD2; j_gene: TRBJ2-2; v_gene: TRBV7-7; abundance: NA; CDR3nt: TGTGCTAGCAGCCTCCTGACTAGCGGGGGCAACACCGGGGAGCTGTTTTTT; CDR3aa: CASSLLTSGGNTGELFF
d_gene: TRBD2; j_gene: TRBJ2-6; v_gene: TRBV6-4; abundance: NA; CDR3nt: TGTGCCACCAGCGGGAGTCCCTCTGGGGCCAACGTCCTGACTTTC; CDR3aa: CATSGSPSGANVLTF
d_gene: TRBD1; j_gene: TRBJ1-6; v_gene: TRBV5-4; abundance: NA; CDR3nt: TGTGCCAGGGAAAACAGGGGGCTCCTATGGAATTCACCCCTCCACTTT; CDR3aa: CARENRGLLWNSPLHF
d_gene: NA; j_gene: TRBJ1-2; v_gene: TRBV6-6; abundance: NA; CDR3nt: TGTGCCAGCAGCCTCGATGGGCTATATGGCTACACCTTC; CDR3aa: CASSLDGLYGYTF
d_gene: NA; j_gene: TRBJ2-5; v_gene: TRBV9; abundance: once; CDR3nt: TGTGCCAGCAGCGTAGGAACAGGGTACCAAGAGACCCAGTACTTC; CDR3aa: CASSVGTGYQETQYF
d_gene: NA; j_gene: TRBJ1-2; v_gene: TRBV2; abundance: NA; CDR3nt: TGTGCCAGCAGCCCTACAGGGAACTATGGCTACACCTTC; CDR3aa: CASSPTGNYGYTF
d_gene: NA; j_gene: TRBJ1-5; v_gene: TRBV9; abundance: NA; CDR3nt: TGTGCCAGCAACCTGGACGGGGGGTCGAAGGAGCCCCAGCATTTT; CDR3aa: CASNLDGGSKEPQHF
d_gene: NA; j_gene: TRBJ1-2; v_gene: TRBV28; abundance: once; CDR3nt: TGTGCCAGCAGAATAACACAAAGCTACACCTTC; CDR3aa: CASRITQSYTF
d_gene: NA; j_gene: TRBJ1-1; v_gene: TRBV7-3; abundance: NA; CDR3nt: TGTGCCAGCAGCTCAGGGGCGGCAGGGATTCTCACTGAAGCTTTCTTT; CDR3aa: CASSSGAAGILTEAFF
d_gene: NA; j_gene: TRBJ1-1; v_gene: TRBV10-3; abundance: NA; CDR3nt: TGTGCCACTCGACAGGTAATGAACACTGAAGCTTTCTTT; CDR3aa: CATRQVMNTEAFF
d_gene: TRBD1; j_gene: TRBJ1-2; v_gene: TRBV2; abundance: NA; CDR3nt: TGTGCCAGCAGTGAAGACGTAGGGGGCCCCCGGTCATCCTATGGCTACACCTTC; CDR3aa: CASSEDVGGPRSSYGYTF
d_gene: NA; j_gene: TRBJ1-1; v_gene: TRBV6-6; abundance: NA; CDR3nt: TGTGCCAGCAGTTCGAAACGGAGCACTGAAGCTTTCTTT; CDR3aa: CASSSKRSTEAFF
d_gene: NA; j_gene: TRBJ1-6; v_gene: TRBV27; abundance: NA; CDR3nt: TGTGCCAGCAGGACTTGGAGTGTCGGGGATAATTCACCCCTCCACTTT; CDR3aa: CASRTWSVGDNSPLHF
d_gene: TRBD2; j_gene: TRBJ2-5; v_gene: TRBV5-1; abundance: NA; CDR3nt: TGCGCCAGCAGCAGTAGCGGGAGTGAGACCCAGTACTTC; CDR3aa: CASSSSGSETQYF
d_gene: TRBD1; j_gene: TRBJ1-2; v_gene: TRBV14; abundance: NA; CDR3nt: TGTGCCAGCAGCCACGGACAGGTCGGCTACACCTTC; CDR3aa: CASSHGQVGYTF
d_gene: TRBD1; j_gene: TRBJ1-3; v_gene: TRBV18; abundance: NA; CDR3nt: TGTGCCAGCTCACCAATCGTTCAGGGGGCCACCTCTGGAAACACCATATATTTT; CDR3aa: CASSPIVQGATSGNTIYF
d_gene: NA; j_gene: TRBJ1-1; v_gene: TRBV27; abundance: NA; CDR3nt: TGTGCCAGCGGGCCGGCAGGCACTGAAGCTTTCTTT; CDR3aa: CASGPAGTEAFF
d_gene: NA; j_gene: TRBJ2-4; v_gene: TRBV28; abundance: NA; CDR3nt: TGTGCCAGCAAAACACCGAGACCGCCGCGGGTTGGCATTCAGTACTTC; CDR3aa: CASKTPRPPRVGIQYF
d_gene: TRBD2; j_gene: TRBJ2-1; v_gene: TRBV5-1; abundance: NA; CDR3nt: TGCGCCAGCAGCTTGGCGGGAGGGTTAAATGAGCAGTTCTTC; CDR3aa: CASSLAGGLNEQFF
d_gene: NA; j_gene: TRBJ2-2; v_gene: TRBV13; abundance: NA; CDR3nt: TGTGCCAGCAGCTTGGGGCCGACTACCGGGGAGCTGTTTTTT; CDR3aa: CASSLGPTTGELFF
d_gene: NA; j_gene: TRBJ1-2; v_gene: TRBV9; abundance: NA; CDR3nt: TGTGCCAGCAGCGTAGACGCCCGGACAAACTATGGCTACACCTTC; CDR3aa: CASSVDARTNYGYTF
d_gene: NA; j_gene: TRBJ2-5; v_gene: TRBV6-1; abundance: once; CDR3nt: TGTGCCAGCAGTGAACTGACAGCTAAAGAGACCCAGTACTTC; CDR3aa: CASSELTAKETQYF
d_gene: NA; j_gene: TRBJ2-5; v_gene: TRBV6-1; abundance: NA; CDR3nt: TGTGCCAGCACCGCGGCGGGATTTCGGCAAGAGACCCAGTACTTC; CDR3aa: CASTAAGFRQETQYF
d_gene: NA; j_gene: TRBJ2-5; v_gene: TRBV15; abundance: NA; CDR3nt: TGTGCCACCAGCAGACAACAGGGAGAGACCCAGTACTTC; CDR3aa: CATSRQQGETQYF
d_gene: NA; j_gene: TRBJ2-3; v_gene: TRBV2; abundance: NA; CDR3nt: TGTGCCAGCAGCCGAGGAGATACGCAGTATTTT; CDR3aa: CASSRGDTQYF
d_gene: TRBD1; j_gene: TRBJ2-3; v_gene: TRBV5-4; abundance: NA; CDR3nt: TGTGCCAGCAGCCACAGGGGTAGGGCAGATACGCAGTATTTT; CDR3aa: CASSHRGRADTQYF
d_gene: TRBD2; j_gene: TRBJ2-1; v_gene: TRBV7-8; abundance: NA; CDR3nt: TGTGCCAGCAGCCCCCCCTTGCTAGCGGGAGGAGAGAGTGAGCAGTTCTTC; CDR3aa: CASSPPLLAGGESEQFF
d_gene: NA; j_gene: TRBJ1-1; v_gene: TRBV19; abundance: once; CDR3nt: TGTGCCAGTAGTATAGGTATGAACACTGAAGCTTTCTTT; CDR3aa: CASSIGMNTEAFF
d_gene: TRBD1; j_gene: TRBJ2-7; v_gene: TRBV2; abundance: NA; CDR3nt: TGTGCCAGCAGTGACGGGACAGCACCCTACGAGCAGTACTTC; CDR3aa: CASSDGTAPYEQYF
d_gene: TRBD1; j_gene: TRBJ1-4; v_gene: TRBV12-5; abundance: NA; CDR3nt: TGTGCTAGTGGGAGACAGGGTCAGAATGAAAAACTGTTTTTT; CDR3aa: CASGRQGQNEKLFF
d_gene: TRBD1; j_gene: TRBJ1-1; v_gene: TRBV5-6; abundance: NA; CDR3nt: TGTGCCAGCAGCTTGGAGACAGGGGGCCTGAACACTGAAGCTTTCTTT; CDR3aa: CASSLETGGLNTEAFF
d_gene: TRBD1; j_gene: TRBJ1-4; v_gene: TRBV19; abundance: NA; CDR3nt: TGTGCCAGTAGTCCCTGGGACAGGGTGGAAAAACTGTTTTTT; CDR3aa: CASSPWDRVEKLFF
d_gene: TRBD1; j_gene: TRBJ1-5; v_gene: TRBV27; abundance: NA; CDR3nt: TGTGCCAGCTCTACCGGGACAGGGGGCTACAATCAGCCCCAGCATTTT; CDR3aa: CASSTGTGGYNQPQHF
d_gene: NA; j_gene: TRBJ1-1; v_gene: TRBV11-3; abundance: NA; CDR3nt: TGTGCCAGCAGCTTACCCCGCGCGGGGGGTGGAACTGAAGCTTTCTTT; CDR3aa: CASSLPRAGGGTEAFF
d_gene: TRBD2; j_gene: TRBJ2-7; v_gene: TRBV15; abundance: NA; CDR3nt: TGTGCCACCAGCAGGGGACTAGCGGGAGGGGAGGAGCAGTACTTC; CDR3aa: CATSRGLAGGEEQYF
d_gene: NA; j_gene: TRBJ2-7; v_gene: TRBV28; abundance: NA; CDR3nt: TGTGCCAGCAGCCCCCTCTACGAGCAGTACTTC; CDR3aa: CASSPLYEQYF